The 5 T cell receptor beta chains listed next were all sequenced from one sample in a study of CD8 T cells in Susac syndrome. It was with random hexamers that roughly 0.5 to 1 ug RNA was reverse transcribed. TCRdb recomputed calls from the immunoSEQ multiplex PCR reads with MiXCR, one row per CDR3 protein. The sample has over 80,000 distinct CDR3 sequences, approximately 92% seen once; the top ten hold roughly 0.32%. The sequencing sample was made of CD8+ T cells from PBMCs. These receptor sequences come from a human donor in good health.

V gene TRBV19 combines with J gene TRBJ1-1; 8 positions match TRBD1. Germline trimming cut 5 bases from V and 1 base from J; bases unmatched to any gene: 6. The CDR3 extends over 15 amino acids. Germline V gene data show CDR1 as LNHDA and CDR2 as SQIVND (reference sequence). CDR3 sequence (DNA): TGTGCCAGTAGTTTAAGTACAGGGGGGAACACTGAAGCTTTCTTT. It codes for CASSLSTGGNTEAFF. The whole variable domain, filled in from reference TRBV19 and TRBJ1-1, reads DGGITQSPKYLFRKEGQNVTLSCEQNLNHDAMYWYRQDPGQGLRLIYYSQIVNDFQKGDIAEGYSVSREKKESFPLTVTSAQKNPTAFYLCASSLSTGGNTEAFFGQGTRLTVV.

The chain has TRBV7-3 and TRBJ2-1, with D unclear. CDR3 size: 14 residues. Germline assignment: CDR1 SGHTA and CDR2 FQGTGA. The V end lost 5 bases, the J end lost 4 bases, and 12 bases lay between the germline ends. CDR3 in amino acids: CASSPIWTYNEQFF. The CDR3 region has the DNA TGTGCCAGCAGCCCTATTTGGACGTACAATGAGCAGTTCTTC.

For the CDR3, the DNA is TGTGCCACCAGCGGCCGGGACAGGGGAAGCTATGGCTACACCTTC. This translates into CATSGRDRGSYGYTF. The J gene is TRBJ1-2, the V gene TRBV15, with 10 bases that match TRBD1. Germline CDR1 reads LNHNV; CDR2 reads YYDKDF (reference sequence). This CDR3 comprises 15 residues. J was trimmed by 4 bases and V by 5 bases; bases with no gene match: 7.

V usage is TRBV7-2 and J usage is TRBJ2-2; 11 bases agree with TRBD2. This CDR3 region has 17 residues. Per germline, CDR1 SGHTA and CDR2 FQGNSA. V trimming: 5 bases; J trimming: 4 bases; junction bases outside the gene matches: 9. CDR3 protein: CASSIRTSGGPTGELFF. The DNA of the CDR3 is TGTGCCAGCAGCATACGAACTAGCGGGGGACCCACCGGGGAGCTGTTTTTT.

This chain links TRBV6-2 or TRBV6-3 with TRBJ2-2, with unresolved D. This CDR3 is built from 14 residues. Germline lookup yields CDR1 MNHEY and CDR2 SVGEGT. The germline V and J ends were trimmed by 0 bases and 6 bases, with 8 bases remaining between them. The CDR3 coding sequence is TGTGCCAGCAGTTACTCCCAACGGGCCGGGGAGCTGTTTTTT. Translated: CASSYSQRAGELFF.